These 2 T cell receptor beta chains were all obtained from the same sample, sequenced in a study of beta chain features in type 1 diabetes. The whole isolated RNA underwent reverse transcription, so sequencing captured expressed TCRB transcripts. Generated by immunoSEQ multiplex PCR, the TCRdb table keeps only in-frame clones and is missing some. Of under 900,000 clones in the sample, 17% were seen once. The sequenced material came from naive CD4+ T cells from blood. The receptors were sampled from a woman younger than 30 in good health.

This chain connects TRBV28 to TRBJ1-1, with 9 bases lining up with TRBD1. The CDR3 totals 16 residues. Germline lookup yields CDR1 MDHEN and CDR2 SYDVKM. V shed 6 bases and J 2 bases; nucleotides not matched to a gene: 10. The CDR3 DNA follows: TGTGCCAGCAGACAACCTCCGGGACAGGGCAACACTGAAGCTTTCTTT. This translates into CASRQPPGQGNTEAFF.

The rearrangement links TRBV7-8 to TRBJ2-5, with D possibly being TRBD2 (5 bases). CDR3 length equals 12 residues. V shed 0 bases and J shed 11 bases, with 10 bases lying between them. Per the germline V gene, CDR1 is SGHVS and CDR2 is FQNEAQ. The CDR3 spells CASSLAHGEQYF. Written as DNA, the CDR3 is TGTGCCAGCAGCTTAGCGCACGGGGAGCAGTACTTC.